Each of the 25 T cell receptor beta chains below was sequenced from the same sample in a study of T cells in Graves' hyperthyroidism and ophthalmopathy (dated by TCRdb to between 2019 and 2020). Library generation was performed with multiplex PCR. The sequencer listed for this sample is Illumina HiSeq 2000. The TCR beta CDR3 regions were amplified from the RNA transcripts. The first round of RT-PCR for the TCR CDR3 was performed with the HTBI primer set and the Qiagen OneStep RT-PCR kit. TCRdb applied fastp at Q25 and MiXCR to the public reads, then kept only in-frame beta chains. Every CDR3 protein is listed once, alongside the most common genes and DNA of its rows. Counted in this sample were some 360,000 distinct CDR3 sequences; over 15% of them appeared once. 15% to 19% of the sample comes from the top ten. Source material: blood. The origin of the receptors is a woman aged 40 to 49 with Graves' ophthalmopathy.

This clonotype came up many times. The chain has TRBV24-1 and TRBJ1-1, with no clear D. The CDR3 is made up of 12 amino acids. V lost 3 bases and J lost 10, with 11 bases in between. Germline-derived CDR1 and CDR2 are KGHDR and SFDVKD. This CDR3 reads CATSDPVRGAFF. CDR3 DNA: TGTGCCACCAGTGATCCCGTACGGGGAGCTTTCTTT.

This clonotype was seen ten or more times. CDR3 sequence reads: CASSISHMNTEAFF. CDR3 DNA: TGTGCCAGTAGTATATCTCACATGAACACTGAAGCTTTCTTT. This chain uses TRBV19 with TRBJ1-1; D unresolved. V lost 2 bases to trimming and J lost 0 bases, with 7 bases between them. This CDR3 is built from 14 residues. Germline CDR1 and CDR2: LNHDA and SQIVND (reference sequence).

Many counts were recorded for this clonotype. DNA of the CDR3: TGCAGTGCTACGCCAGGGACTAGTCCAGAGACCCAGTACTTC. This sequence encodes CSATPGTSPETQYF. The genes are TRBV20-1 and TRBJ2-5, with TRBD2 identical over 8 bases. CDR1 and CDR2 from the germline V gene are DFQATT and SNEGSKA (reference sequence). V dropped 4 bases and J dropped 4; count of bases not matched to a gene: 8. The CDR3 covers 14 residues.

This clonotype was seen ten or more times. This chain uses TRBV7-3 with TRBJ1-1; D is ambiguous. V dropped 3 bases and J dropped 5 bases, with 10 bases sitting between them. The CDR3 is 13 residues long. Germline V gene data show CDR1 as SGHTA and CDR2 as FQGTGA. The CDR3 nucleotides read TGTGCCAGCAGCTTGGATCGGAGGACTGAAGCTTTCTTT. Translating it yields CASSLDRRTEAFF.

This clonotype was counted at least ten times. The V call is TRBV20-1, the J call TRBJ1-2, with no clear D. Per the germline V gene, CDR1 is DFQATT and CDR2 is SNEGSKA (reference sequence). CDR3 size: 10 residues. V lost 6 bases and J lost 8, with 10 bases in between. CDR3 in DNA: TGCAGTGCACCCCAGGAGGGCTACACCTTC. Its translation: CSAPQEGYTF.

The sample holds many counts of this clonotype. The rearrangement uses TRBV3-1 and TRBJ1-1, with D unresolved. Trimming removed 1 base from V and 11 bases from J, with 14 bases in between. Germline CDR1 LGHDT, CDR2 YNNKEL (reference sequence). There are 13 residues in the CDR3. The CDR3 DNA is TGTGCCAGCAGCCAAGGCCCCGGCCTGAATGCTTTCTTT. This encodes CASSQGPGLNAFF.

In its sample, this clonotype was seen many times. The J gene is TRBJ1-3, the V gene TRBV28; D gene uncertain. The CDR3 has 13 residues. Trimming removed 3 bases from V and 10 bases from J, with 13 bases in between. Germline CDR1 MDHEN, CDR2 SYDVKM. Here the CDR3 reads CASSLMVKGTIYF. CDR3 bases: TGTGCCAGCAGTTTGATGGTAAAAGGAACCATATATTTT.

The genes are TRBV19 and TRBJ2-2, with D perhaps matching TRBD2 (5 bases). Germline-derived CDR1 and CDR2 are LNHDA and SQIVND (reference sequence). This CDR3 is 13 amino acids long. Deletions cut 3 bases from V and 6 bases from J, with 8 bases between. This CDR3 reads CASSMYGAGELFF. The CDR3 nucleotides are TGTGCCAGTAGTATGTACGGGGCCGGGGAGCTGTTTTTT.

This clonotype occurred many times. The chain uses TRBV29-1 and TRBJ2-7, with 9 bases that match TRBD1. V shed 6 bases and J 2 bases; nucleotides not matched to a gene: 5. The CDR3 covers 13 residues. Germline values: CDR1 SQVTM, CDR2 ANQGSEA. Written as DNA, the CDR3 is TGCAGCGTGGGACAGGGAGGGACCTACGAGCAGTACTTC. This codes for CSVGQGGTYEQYF.

This clonotype has a count of ten or more. The V gene is TRBV6-5, the J gene TRBJ1-5; D remains unclear. The CDR3 has 17 amino acids. Trimming pared 2 bases from V and 1 base from J, leaving 15 bases between. Germline-derived CDR1 and CDR2 are MNHEY and SVGAGI. The CDR3 DNA reads as TGTGCCAGCAGTTACGGGCAAGGAGATCGGAGCAATCAGCCCCAGCATTTT. The encoded protein is CASSYGQGDRSNQPQHF.

This clonotype came up once. This chain joins TRBV30 and TRBJ1-2; D unresolved. This CDR3 comprises 15 residues. Trimming left V 0 bases short and J 0 bases short, with 11 bases between. CDR1 is GTSNPN and CDR2 is SVGIG in the germline V gene (reference sequence). CDR3 sequence: CAWSVRRYSNYGYTF. The CDR3 coding sequence is TGTGCCTGGAGTGTACGGAGATACTCTAACTATGGCTACACCTTC. The full variable domain, with the rest looked up from reference TRBV30 and TRBJ1-2, is SQTIHQWPATLVQPVGSPLSLECTVEGTSNPNLYWYRQAAGRGLQLLFYSVGIGQISSEVPQNLSASRPQDRQFILSSKKLLLSDSGFYLCAWSVRRYSNYGYTFGSGTRLTVV.

There are many counts of this clonotype. The junction does not match germline at one end; this may be a read error. This chain connects TRBV19 to TRBJ1-1, with D possibly being TRBD1 (5 bases). Germline lookup yields CDR1 LNHDA and CDR2 SQIVND (reference sequence). The CDR3 sequence is 14 residues long. The CDR3 loop is CASSMGRIYTEAFF. The CDR3 DNA sequence: TGTGCCAGTAGTATGGGGCGAATTTACACAGAAGCTTTCTTT. The variable domain in full, with the rest retrieved from reference TRBV19 and TRBJ1-1, is DGGITQSPKYLFRKEGQNVTLSCEQNLNHDAMYWYRQDPGQGLRLIYYSQIVNDFQKGDIAEGYSVSREKKESFPLTVTSAQKNPTAFYLCASSMGRIYTEAFFGQGTRLTVV.

The table lists this clonotype with many counts. V gene TRBV5-1 combines with J gene TRBJ2-5; D gene unclear. Germline CDR1 reads SGHRS; CDR2 reads YFSETQ. V was cut by 4 bases and J by 5 bases, with 12 bases left in between. This CDR3 has 13 amino acids. The CDR3 DNA sequence: TGCGCCAGCAGCGGTACGGCCTTGGAGACCCAGTACTTC. The encoded protein is CASSGTALETQYF.

This clonotype was counted many times. The V and J genes are TRBV15 and TRBJ2-2; D might be TRBD2 (7 bases). The CDR3 totals 14 residues. Deletions cut 3 bases from V and 6 bases from J, with 11 bases between. Per germline, CDR1 LNHNV and CDR2 YYDKDF (reference sequence). In DNA form, the CDR3 reads TGTGCCACCAGCAGGCGAGGGGGGGCCGGGGAGCTGTTTTTT. Its translation is CATSRRGGAGELFF.

This clonotype has a count of ten or more. The V call is TRBV12-3 or TRBV12-4, the J call TRBJ1-1; 9 positions agree with TRBD1. V shed 6 bases and J 4 bases; nucleotides not matched to a gene: 6. CDR3 length: 14 residues. The CDR3 sequence: CASRRQGGATEAFF. The CDR3 bases are TGTGCCAGCAGACGACAGGGGGGGGCCACTGAAGCTTTCTTT.

V usage is TRBV12-3 or TRBV12-4 and J usage is TRBJ2-5; a weak D match, TRBD2 (6 bases). V was clipped by 8 bases and J by 4 bases, with 14 bases between them. The CDR3 runs 13 residues. The CDR3 bases are TGTGCCAGCGGAGCCGGGAGACTAGAGACCCAGTACTTC. This codes for CASGAGRLETQYF.

This clonotype showed up many times. This chain connects TRBV20-1 to TRBJ1-6; D perhaps matches TRBD1 (6 bases). The CDR3 loop spans 15 amino acids. V shed 6 bases and J shed 3 bases, with 15 bases lying between them. Germline V gives CDR1 DFQATT, CDR2 SNEGSKA (reference sequence). Here the CDR3 reads CSAKNREGYNSPLHF. The CDR3 coding sequence is TGCAGTGCCAAAAACAGGGAGGGCTATAATTCACCCCTCCACTTT.

This clonotype was seen at least ten times. The chain couples TRBV20-1 to TRBJ2-6; TRBD1 is a possible D gene (6 bases). V dropped 3 bases and J dropped 2 bases, with 20 bases sitting between them. The CDR3 extends over 18 amino acids. Germline V gene sequence: CDR1 DFQATT, CDR2 SNEGSKA (reference sequence). The CDR3 loop is CSASLWTVQRAGANVLTF. CDR3 nucleotide sequence: TGCAGTGCTAGTTTATGGACAGTCCAACGGGCTGGGGCCAACGTCCTGACTTTC.

This clonotype has ten or more counts. The V call is TRBV6-5, the J call TRBJ2-7; D unclear. V lost 9 bases, J lost 3 bases, and 9 bases lay in between. CDR3 length equals 11 residues. The germline gives CDR1 MNHEY, CDR2 SVGAGI. CDR3 sequence (DNA): TGTGCCAGTCAACTGGTCTACGAGCAGTACTTC. This sequence encodes CASQLVYEQYF.

This clonotype was recorded many times. V gene TRBV5-1 combines with J gene TRBJ1-2; D call uncertain. Per the germline V gene, CDR1 is SGHRS and CDR2 is YFSETQ. The CDR3 runs to 13 residues. The V end was cut by 0 bases, the J end by 6 bases, with 9 bases between. CDR3 sequence reads: CASSLEGIDGYTF. CDR3 bases: TGCGCCAGCAGCTTGGAAGGAATCGATGGCTACACCTTC. Combining the CDR3 with reference TRBV5-1 and TRBJ1-2 gives the whole variable domain KAGVTQTPRYLIKTRGQQVTLSCSPISGHRSVSWYQQTPGQGLQFLFEYFSETQRNKGNFPGRFSGRQFSNSRSEMNVSTLELGDSALYLCASSLEGIDGYTFGSGTRLTVV.

This clonotype appeared many times. The chain couples TRBV7-3 to TRBJ2-2; 7 bases map to TRBD1. Germline V CDR1 and CDR2: SGHTA, FQGTGA. The CDR3 totals 16 residues. V gave up 4 bases and J gave up 4 bases; unmatched junction bases: 9. DNA for the CDR3: TGTGCCAGCAGCTCACATTTCAGGGGGTTCACCGGGGAGCTGTTTTTT. This gives the protein CASSSHFRGFTGELFF. The full variable domain, in which reference TRBV7-3 and TRBJ2-2 provide the parts outside the CDR3, is GAGVSQTPSNKVTEKGKYVELRCDPISGHTALYWYRQSLGQGPEFLIYFQGTGAADDSGLPNDRFFAVRPEGSVSTLKIQRTERGDSAVYLCASSSHFRGFTGELFFGEGSRLTVL.

The chain employs TRBV14 and TRBJ1-1; TRBD1 agrees at 7 bases. Germline V gene lookup returns CDR1 SGHDN and CDR2 FVKESK. CDR3 length equals 19 residues. J was trimmed by 3 bases and V by 4 bases; bases with no gene match: 20. The CDR3 sequence is CASSPRGALRVLMDTEAFF. In DNA, the CDR3 is TGTGCCAGCAGCCCCAGGGGGGCTCTTCGGGTGTTAATGGACACTGAAGCTTTCTTT.

This clonotype was seen at least ten times. This rearrangement joins TRBV28 to TRBJ2-7; D is uncertain. Germline assignment: CDR1 MDHEN and CDR2 SYDVKM. The CDR3 is 12 residues long. V was pared by 6 bases and J by 7 bases, with 13 bases between. In DNA, the CDR3 is TGTGCCAGCAGCCGGCCTATTAAAGAGCAGTACTTC. Translated: CASSRPIKEQYF. The full variable domain, in which reference TRBV28 and TRBJ2-7 provide the parts outside the CDR3, is DVKVTQSSRYLVKRTGEKVFLECVQDMDHENMFWYRQDPGLGLRLIYFSYDVKMKEKGDIPEGYSVSREKKERFSLILESASTNQTSMYLCASSRPIKEQYFGPGTRLTVT.

The chain uses TRBV30 and TRBJ1-1; no clear D. Per germline, CDR1 GTSNPN and CDR2 SVGIG (reference sequence). CDR3 length equals 12 residues. Trimming cost V 0 bases and J 7 bases, with 9 bases left between them. Written as DNA, the CDR3 is TGTGCCTGGAGTGTTGGCCGGCTTGAAGCTTTCTTT. Translated, it gives CAWSVGRLEAFF.

This clonotype came up many times. The J gene is TRBJ1-1, the V gene TRBV20-1, with D hard to call. V shed 6 bases and J shed 1 base, with 9 bases lying between them. CDR1 is DFQATT, CDR2 SNEGSKA, per germline (reference sequence). This CDR3 region has 12 residues. The CDR3 sequence: CSATNPNTEAFF. In DNA, the CDR3 is TGCAGTGCCACCAATCCGAACACTGAAGCTTTCTTT.